One sample yielded the 14 T cell receptor beta chains listed below, sequenced in a study of PD-1 blockade in classical Hodgkin lymphoma. TCRdb's copy holds only in-frame clones and misses some; the assay was immunoSEQ multiplex PCR. The sample lists 45,000 to 55,000 clones, over 60% seen once, with about 14% in the top ten. Autologous stem cell transplantation was followed by relapse in every patient, and brentuximab vedotin exposure varied. The sequenced sample was peripheral blood mononuclear cells (PBMCs), obtained before the second cycle of nivolumab. The source of these receptors is a human donor with classical Hodgkin lymphoma.

Relative to its sample, this clone is medium-sized (0.01 to 0.1%). The chain combines TRBV5-4 with TRBJ1-1; D remains unclear. V lost 4 bases and J lost 4, with 17 bases in between. The CDR3 is made up of 15 amino acids. Germline CDR1 SGHNT, CDR2 YYREEE (reference sequence). This CDR3 reads CASSQRAQGSTEAFF. CDR3 bases: TGTGCCAGCAGCCAGCGGGCACAAGGGAGCACTGAAGCTTTCTTT.

There are a few counts of this clone. This rearrangement joins TRBV4-2 to TRBJ1-4, with unresolved D. V was trimmed by 4 bases and J by 7 bases, leaving 4 bases between them. The CDR3 runs 11 residues. Germline V gene sequence: CDR1 LGHNA, CDR2 YNFKEQ. The CDR3 DNA reads TGTGCCAGCAGCCGGGCTGAAAAACTGTTTTTT. It yields the protein CASSRAEKLFF.

The rearrangement links TRBV6-5 to TRBJ2-7; TRBD2 aligns across 8 bases. V was clipped by 4 bases and J by 3 bases; unmatched bases: 5. Germline CDR1 reads MNHEY; CDR2 reads SVGAGI. The CDR3 runs 14 residues. The DNA of the CDR3 is TGTGCCAGCAGTTCCGGACTAGCTGTCTACGAGCAGTACTTC. Its protein product is CASSSGLAVYEQYF.

The chain links TRBV11-3 to TRBJ2-2; D is possibly TRBD1 (5 bases). The CDR3 contains 16 residues. The V end lost 6 bases, the J end lost 0 bases, and 14 bases lay between the germline ends. Germline lookup yields CDR1 SGHNT and CDR2 YENEEA. The CDR3 coding sequence is TGTGCCAGCAGTTCAAAGACAGAAACGAACACCGGGGAGCTGTTTTTT. Protein product: CASSSKTETNTGELFF.

The V gene is TRBV6-6, the J gene TRBJ1-1, with D possibly matching TRBD1 (6 bases). With 6 bases removed from V and 4 bases from J, the gap between germline ends came to 15 bases. Germline V gene data show CDR1 as MNHNY and CDR2 as SVGAGI (reference sequence). This CDR3 comprises 14 residues. The CDR3 region is CASSLTGMGTEAFF. CDR3 coding DNA: TGTGCCAGCAGCTTAACAGGGATGGGCACTGAAGCTTTCTTT.

This sequence joins TRBV6-5 and TRBJ2-7; no clear D. CDR1 MNHEY and CDR2 SVGAGI come from the germline V gene. This CDR3 contains 14 residues. V was trimmed by 6 bases and J by 2 bases, leaving 14 bases between them. This chain's CDR3 is CASRAETVTYEQYF. CDR3 DNA sequence: TGTGCCAGCAGGGCCGAAACAGTTACCTACGAGCAGTACTTC.

This chain joins TRBV6-6 and TRBJ1-4; a weak D match, TRBD1 (5 bases). This CDR3 is 13 amino acids long. Trimming stripped 6 bases from V and 4 bases from J, with 9 bases between. From germline, CDR1 is MNHNY and CDR2 SVGAGI (reference sequence). In nucleotides, the CDR3 is TGTGCCAGCAGCCGGGACGGTAATGAAAAACTGTTTTTT. This sequence encodes CASSRDGNEKLFF.

This clone appeared once. This chain links TRBV5-6 with TRBJ1-5, with D perhaps TRBD1 (5 bases). This CDR3 contains 14 residues. In germline, CDR1 is SGHDT, CDR2 YYEEEE. The germline V and J ends were trimmed by 2 bases and 7 bases, with 13 bases remaining between them. As DNA, the CDR3 is TGTGCCAGCAGCTTAGCGGGGGTAGTACAGCCCCAGCATTTT. Its translation: CASSLAGVVQPQHF.

This rearrangement joins TRBV7-9 to TRBJ2-6; 8 positions match TRBD1. This CDR3 has 17 residues. Germline CDR1 and CDR2: SEHNR and FQNEAQ (reference sequence). V gave up 5 bases and J gave up 3 bases; unmatched junction bases: 9. The CDR3 sequence: CASSPEAGGFGANVLTF. Here the CDR3 DNA reads TGTGCCAGCAGCCCCGAGGCAGGGGGCTTTGGGGCCAACGTCCTGACTTTC.

Regarding this clone: At one end, the junction sequence differs from germline, possibly due to a read error. The rearrangement links TRBV29-1 to TRBJ2-7; D not certain. Germline loops: CDR1 SQVTM, CDR2 ANQGSEA. The CDR3 is 8 residues long. The CDR3 sequence is CSVDGRDF. DNA of the CDR3: TGCAGCGTTGATGGTCGGGACTTC.

A few counts support this clone. V and J are TRBV6-1 and TRBJ1-5; D call uncertain. The germline V gene encodes CDR1 MNHNS and CDR2 SASEGT. The CDR3 is 12 residues long. Trimming shortened V by 7 bases and J by 1 base, and 5 bases separated the two germline ends. CDR3 DNA sequence: TGTGCCAGCACGCGGAGCAATCAGCCCCAGCATTTT. It translates to CASTRSNQPQHF.

This clone was found once. The rearrangement joins TRBV29-1 to TRBJ1-1; D not certain. Looked up from germline, CDR1 is SQVTM and CDR2 is ANQGSEA. Trimming stripped 4 bases from V and 3 bases from J, with 9 bases between. This CDR3 contains 12 residues. This CDR3 reads CSVARSYTEAFF. The CDR3 bases are TGCAGCGTTGCGAGGTCCTACACTGAAGCTTTCTTT.

The table lists this clone with many counts. The CDR3 coding sequence is TGTGCCAGCCAGGGCCTCACGGCCACCGGGGAGCTGTTTTTT. Its translation is CASQGLTATGELFF. The V and J genes are TRBV2 and TRBJ2-2; TRBD1 is a possible D gene (5 bases). Germline V lookup: CDR1 SNHLY, CDR2 FYNNEI. The CDR3 is 14 residues long. V lost 8 bases and J 4 bases, leaving 14 bases between the germline ends.

A few counts support this clone. This sequence joins TRBV28 and TRBJ1-1, with 10 bases aligning to TRBD1. The CDR3 sequence is 13 residues long. V lost 6 bases and J lost 6; bases outside the gene matches: 4. Germline CDR1 and CDR2: MDHEN and SYDVKM. In DNA, the CDR3 is TGTGCCAGCAGAGAGACAGGGGGCCCTGAAGCTTTCTTT. It yields the protein CASRETGGPEAFF.